This T cell receptor beta chain was sequenced in a study of T cells after yellow fever vaccination. Whole-study findings and limits: Almost all vaccine-responding clonotypes could not be detected on day 0 in sorted memory subsets. Compared with primary, the secondary response was weaker and peaked at day 5, not 15.

A 5'RACE template-switching step, the method used to make TCR cDNA, added a universal primer site and UMIs. From the 5' RACE reads, TCRdb called clonotypes with MiXCR, one entry per CDR3 protein. The sample consists of roughly 15,000 distinct CDR3 sequences, roughly 3.7% of them appearing once. V shed 8 bases, J shed 6 bases, and the junction held 10 bases outside the gene matches. CDR1 and CDR2 (germline): SQVTM, ANQGSEA. CDR3 length: 14 amino acids. The table lists this clonotype with many counts. The chain employs TRBV29-1 and TRBJ2-1; 10 bases are a match to TRBD2. The origin of this receptor is a young man who received the YFV17D yellow fever vaccine. This specimen consisted of PBMCs, either bulk or a sorted T-cell subset (CD4+, CD8+, memory, or dextramer-sorted; not recorded which), obtained 15 days after the yellow fever booster vaccination. CDR3 coding DNA: TGCAGCTCATCCCCTAGCGGGAGTACCAATGAGCAGTTCTTC. This sequence encodes CSSSPSGSTNEQFF.